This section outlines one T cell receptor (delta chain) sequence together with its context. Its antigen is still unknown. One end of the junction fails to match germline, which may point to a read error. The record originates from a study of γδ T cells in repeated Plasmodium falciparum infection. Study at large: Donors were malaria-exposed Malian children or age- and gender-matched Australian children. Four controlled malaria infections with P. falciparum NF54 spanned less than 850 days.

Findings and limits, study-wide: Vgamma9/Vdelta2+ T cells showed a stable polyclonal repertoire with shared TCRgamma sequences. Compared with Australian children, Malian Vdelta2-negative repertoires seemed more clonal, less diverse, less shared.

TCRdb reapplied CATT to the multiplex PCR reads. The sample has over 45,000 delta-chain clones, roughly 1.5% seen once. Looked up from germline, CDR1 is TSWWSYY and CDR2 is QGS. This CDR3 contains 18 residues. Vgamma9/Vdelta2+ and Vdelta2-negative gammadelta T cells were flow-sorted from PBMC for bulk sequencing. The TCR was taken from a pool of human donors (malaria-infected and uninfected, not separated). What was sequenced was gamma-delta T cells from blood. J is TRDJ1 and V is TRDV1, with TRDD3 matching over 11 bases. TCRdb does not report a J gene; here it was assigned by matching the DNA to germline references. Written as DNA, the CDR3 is TGTGCTCTTATTCCTACTCTGGGGGATACCCCGCACACCTATAAACTCATCTTT. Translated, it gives CALIPTLGDTPHTYKLIF.